This T cell receptor beta chain was identified in a study of T cell changes during pregnancy in multiple sclerosis. Sequenced by immunoSEQ multiplex PCR; TCRdb stores in-frame clones only, minus some. The sample includes about 67,000 clones, roughly 90% of them seen just once. V shed 6 bases and J 7 bases; nucleotides not matched to a gene: 11. CDR3 length equals 15 residues. CDR1 is MNHEY, CDR2 SVGAGI, per germline. The sample consisted of peripheral blood, taken in the second trimester of pregnancy. The chain combines TRBV6-5 with TRBJ2-3, with 9 bases that match TRBD2. The TCR sequence derives from a female donor in good health, enrolled as a control in a pregnancy study. CDR3 sequence (DNA): TGTGCCAGCAGAGATAGAGCGGGGGGCCATCATACGCAGTATTTT. This translates into CASRDRAGGHHTQYF.